This entry concerns a single T cell receptor (beta chain). Its antigen is unidentified. The sample originates from a study of T cell responses to AZD1222 COVID-19 vaccine. For the study at large: Doses given second, at about 4 or about 12 weeks, were pooled.

The data were produced by immunoSEQ multiplex PCR, yet TCRdb's version contains in-frame clones alone and is incomplete. The profile shows fewer than 120,000 clones, roughly 90% of them singletons. Study-level findings and limits: Among AZD1222 vaccinees, only six were seropositive at baseline. Among the donors, most were white British and more were female, and clonal diversity was possibly underestimated. Spike-specific TCR depth and breadth grew after two AZD1222 doses.

Specimen: peripheral blood, collected on day 0 of AZD1222 vaccination. The sequence came from an adult in good health.

DNA of the CDR3: TGTGCCATCAGTGAGTCGGGGACCCCAGGGGTGGCTTTCTTT. Encoded protein: CAISESGTPGVAFF. The genes are TRBV10-3 and TRBJ1-1, with D possibly TRBD1 on 6 matching bases. CDR3 size: 14 residues. CDR1 is ENHRY and CDR2 is SYGVKD in the germline V gene. Trimming stripped 0 bases from V and 11 bases from J, with 16 bases between.